These 24 T cell receptor beta chains were all obtained from the same sample, sequenced in a study of blood T cell repertoires in COVID-19. TCRdb keeps only in-frame clones here, not all; method: immunoSEQ multiplex PCR. The sample includes 150,000 to 200,000 clones, roughly 80% of them seen just once. The sequencing sample was made of PBMCs or T cells enriched from blood (not recorded which). The receptors come from a man aged 50 or older who had recovered from COVID-19.

This clone was counted only a few times. The genes are TRBV19 and TRBJ1-2, with a weak D call TRBD1 (5 bases). V shed 10 bases and J shed 0 bases, with 12 bases lying between them. The germline CDR1 and CDR2 sequences are LNHDA and SQIVND (reference sequence). CDR3 length: 13 amino acids. CDR3 nucleotides: TGTGCCACTGGCAGACAGACTAACTATGGCTACACCTTC. Translation gives CATGRQTNYGYTF.

In DNA, the CDR3 is TGTGCCAGCAGTAGAGACAGCTCTGGGGCCAACGTCCTGACTTTC. This sequence encodes CASSRDSSGANVLTF. V is TRBV28 and J is TRBJ2-6, with D maybe TRBD1 (5 bases). The CDR3 has 15 amino acids. Germline values: CDR1 MDHEN, CDR2 SYDVKM. Between the trimmed V and J ends, which lost 5 bases and 0 bases, there was a span of 8 bases.

This clone showed up just a few times. This rearrangement joins TRBV23-1 to TRBJ2-3; 12 bases agree with TRBD1. TRBV23-1 is reported as an ORF; its role is uncertain. CDR3 length equals 18 residues. V trimming: 4 bases; J trimming: 4 bases; junction bases outside the gene matches: 12. CDR3 sequence (DNA): TGCGCCAGCAGTCGCCCAAACCGGGACAGGGGGCTCGCAGATACGCAGTATTTT. Translation gives CASSRPNRDRGLADTQYF.

This clone was recorded a few times. CDR3: CASSLGTGGRETQYF. The CDR3, as DNA: TGCGCCAGCAGCTTAGGGACAGGGGGCCGGGAGACCCAGTACTTC. This chain links TRBV5-1 with TRBJ2-5, with 12 positions matching TRBD1. Germline CDR1 reads SGHRS; CDR2 reads YFSETQ. The CDR3 sequence is 15 residues long. V gave up 2 bases and J gave up 5 bases; unmatched junction bases: 4. Complete variable domain (other parts from reference TRBV5-1 and TRBJ2-5): KAGVTQTPRYLIKTRGQQVTLSCSPISGHRSVSWYQQTPGQGLQFLFEYFSETQRNKGNFPGRFSGRQFSNSRSEMNVSTLELGDSALYLCASSLGTGGRETQYFGPGTRLLVL.

The rearrangement uses TRBV7-2 and TRBJ2-1; 10 bases fit TRBD2. V shed 5 bases, J shed 6 bases, and the junction held 7 bases outside the gene matches. Germline CDR1 is SGHTA and CDR2 is FQGNSA. This CDR3 is built from 15 residues. This chain's CDR3 is CASSVGSGGRNEQFF. The CDR3 coding sequence is TGTGCCAGCAGCGTAGGTAGCGGGGGGCGCAATGAGCAGTTCTTC. The complete variable domain, with remaining parts taken from reference TRBV7-2 and TRBJ2-1, reads GAGVSQSPSNKVTEKGKDVELRCDPISGHTALYWYRQSLGQGLEFLIYFQGNSAPDKSGLPSDRFSAERTGGSVSTLTIQRTQQEDSAVYLCASSVGSGGRNEQFFGPGTRLTVL.

This chain uses TRBV27 with TRBJ2-3, with TRBD1 as a possible D gene (6 bases). The V end was cut by 3 bases, the J end by 2 bases, with 12 bases between. CDR1 MNHEY and CDR2 SMNVEV come from the germline V gene (reference sequence). There are 15 residues in the CDR3. CDR3 residues: CASSFSTGNTDTQYF. The CDR3 DNA is TGTGCCAGCAGTTTTTCAACAGGGAACACAGATACGCAGTATTTT.

CDR3 bases: TGCGCCAGCAGCCAAACTACGGGACTCAACACTGAAGCTTTCTTT. Translated: CASSQTTGLNTEAFF. The J gene is TRBJ1-1, the V gene TRBV4-1, with D perhaps matching TRBD1 (5 bases). This CDR3 spans 15 amino acids. V lost 2 bases to trimming and J lost 2 bases, with 12 bases between them. Germline V gene lookup returns CDR1 MGHRA and CDR2 YSYEKL.

The gene calls are TRBV27 and TRBJ1-1; D is perhaps TRBD1 (5 bases). Trimming cost V 3 bases and J 4 bases, with 12 bases left between them. There are 14 residues in the CDR3. Germline CDR1 is MNHEY and CDR2 is SMNVEV (reference sequence). The CDR3 protein is CASSFGGDGTEAFF. CDR3 bases: TGTGCCAGCAGTTTTGGGGGGGATGGCACTGAAGCTTTCTTT.

The chain uses TRBV10-3 and TRBJ1-1, with a weak D call TRBD1 (5 bases). The CDR3 consists of 13 residues. With 2 bases removed from V and 5 bases from J, the gap between germline ends came to 9 bases. From germline, CDR1 is ENHRY and CDR2 SYGVKD. The CDR3 DNA reads as TGTGCCATCAGTGAGGGGGCGCGGACTGAAGCTTTCTTT. This encodes CAISEGARTEAFF.

The chain employs TRBV5-4 and TRBJ2-2; no reliable D call. This CDR3 spans 15 amino acids. V lost 0 bases and J lost 1, with 7 bases in between. The germline gives CDR1 SGHNT, CDR2 YYREEE (reference sequence). CDR3 nucleotides: TGTGCCAGCAGCTTGGTCGGTGTGAACACCGGGGAGCTGTTTTTT. This translates into CASSLVGVNTGELFF.

This sequence joins TRBV9 and TRBJ2-2, with D maybe TRBD2 (5 bases). The germline V gene encodes CDR1 SGDLS and CDR2 YYNGEE. V was shortened by 3 bases and J by 4 bases, with 13 bases between the two germline ends. CDR3 length equals 15 residues. CDR3 nucleotide sequence: TGTGCCAGCAGCGCCCGGGGTTCGGGCACCGGGGAGCTGTTTTTT. Translated, it gives CASSARGSGTGELFF.

The chain couples TRBV28 to TRBJ1-2, with 8 bases aligning to TRBD1. Looked up from germline, CDR1 is MDHEN and CDR2 is SYDVKM. Trimming took 5 bases from V and 6 from J; bases not matched to a gene: 5. The CDR3 spans 13 residues. This chain's CDR3 is CASSPGQEDGYTF. CDR3 DNA: TGTGCCAGCAGTCCGGGACAGGAGGATGGCTACACCTTC.

The gene calls are TRBV7-6 and TRBJ1-2; D is uncertain. Germline V lookup: CDR1 SGHVS, CDR2 FNYEAQ. The CDR3 is 13 residues long. Between the trimmed V and J ends, which lost 5 bases and 7 bases, there was a span of 14 bases. The DNA of the CDR3 is TGTGCCAGCAGCCTGGGAGGTCGGGGTGGCTACACCTTC. Protein sequence: CASSLGGRGGYTF. Looking up the rest from reference TRBV7-6 and TRBJ1-2 gives the full variable domain: GAGVSQSPRYKVTKRGQDVALRCDPISGHVSLYWYRQALGQGPEFLTYFNYEAQQDKSGLPNDRFSAERPEGSISTLTIQRTEQRDSAMYRCASSLGGRGGYTFGSGTRLTVV.

This clone appeared a single time. The chain couples TRBV4-3 to TRBJ2-2; maybe TRBD2 (5 bases). Germline values: CDR1 LGHNA, CDR2 YSLEER. Trimming stripped 4 bases from V and 1 base from J, with 10 bases between. CDR3 size: 15 residues. CDR3 sequence (DNA): TGCGCCAGCAGCCTAGACGGGGTGAACACCGGGGAGCTGTTTTTT. Protein: CASSLDGVNTGELFF.

This clone appeared once. The chain recombines TRBV19 with TRBJ1-5, with 7 positions matching TRBD1. The V gene end was trimmed by 5 bases and the J gene end by 1 base; junction bases not matched to a gene: 8. Germline-derived CDR1 and CDR2 are LNHDA and SQIVND (reference sequence). The CDR3 runs to 16 residues. CDR3 DNA sequence: TGTGCCAGTAGTGTCTCACAGGGGCTGAGCAATCAGCCCCAGCATTTT. Its protein product is CASSVSQGLSNQPQHF. The variable domain in full, completed from reference TRBV19 and TRBJ1-5, reads DGGITQSPKYLFRKEGQNVTLSCEQNLNHDAMYWYRQDPGQGLRLIYYSQIVNDFQKGDIAEGYSVSREKKESFPLTVTSAQKNPTAFYLCASSVSQGLSNQPQHFGDGTRLSIL.

This clone was detected once. The chain recombines TRBV7-8 with TRBJ2-5, with D unclear. Germline V lookup: CDR1 SGHVS, CDR2 FQNEAQ. The V end was cut by 0 bases, the J end by 3 bases, with 5 bases between. This CDR3 region has 13 residues. As DNA, the CDR3 is TGTGCCAGCAGCTTAGCAACAGAAGAGACCCAGTACTTC. Its translation: CASSLATEETQYF.

The chain uses TRBV3-1 (or the pseudogene TRBV3-2) and TRBJ1-6; possibly TRBD1 for D (6 bases). The germline CDR1 and CDR2 sequences are LGHDT and YNNKEL (reference sequence). The V end lost 3 bases, the J end lost 7 bases, and 10 bases lay between the germline ends. This CDR3 is 14 amino acids long. The CDR3 loop reads CASSHGTKNSPLHF. The CDR3 bases are TGTGCCAGCAGCCACGGGACAAAAAATTCACCCCTCCACTTT.

The chain uses TRBV9 and TRBJ1-2, with 11 nucleotides matching TRBD1. Germline lookup yields CDR1 SGDLS and CDR2 YYNGEE. Unmatched junction bases numbered 6, after V lost 2 bases and J lost 3 bases. The CDR3 extends over 16 amino acids. In nucleotides, the CDR3 is TGTGCCAGCAGCGTGACCCGGGACAGGGGGGACTATGGCTACACCTTC. This gives the protein CASSVTRDRGDYGYTF. Full variable domain (remainder filled in from reference TRBV9 and TRBJ1-2): DSGVTQTPKHLITATGQRVTLRCSPRSGDLSVYWYQQSLDQGLQFLIQYYNGEERAKGNILERFSAQQFPDLHSELNLSSLELGDSALYFCASSVTRDRGDYGYTFGSGTRLTVV.

The J gene is TRBJ2-2, the V gene TRBV3-1 (or the pseudogene TRBV3-2); possible D gene TRBD1, 5 bases. Between the trimmed V and J ends, which lost 4 bases and 5 bases, there was a span of 11 bases. The CDR3 extends over 14 amino acids. In germline, CDR1 is LGHDT, CDR2 YNNKEL (reference sequence). The CDR3 bases are TGTGCCAGCAGCCTTTATGACAGAACCGGGGAGCTGTTTTTT. As protein: CASSLYDRTGELFF.

The chain employs TRBV15 and TRBJ2-2, with 7 bases that match TRBD1. J was trimmed by 3 bases and V by 5 bases; bases with no gene match: 6. CDR1 is LNHNV, CDR2 YYDKDF, per germline (reference sequence). The CDR3 sequence is 15 residues long. CDR3 coding DNA: TGTGCCACCAGCCCGACAGGGTTTCACACCGGGGAGCTGTTTTTT. It yields the protein CATSPTGFHTGELFF.

The gene calls are TRBV2 and TRBJ2-1; 8 nucleotides agree with TRBD1. Trimming took 8 bases from V and 6 from J; bases not matched to a gene: 12. CDR3 length: 15 amino acids. Germline CDR1 SNHLY, CDR2 FYNNEI. CDR3 region: CASAFLGQGGNEQFF. The CDR3 bases are TGTGCCAGCGCCTTCCTAGGACAGGGAGGCAATGAGCAGTTCTTC.

This chain uses TRBV18 with TRBJ1-2; a possible D gene is TRBD1 (6 bases). Trimming took 4 bases from V and 0 from J, leaving 9 bases between them. CDR3 length equals 14 residues. Per the germline V gene, CDR1 is KGHSH and CDR2 is LQKENI. CDR3 residues: CASSHDRPNYGYTF. The CDR3 DNA is TGTGCCAGCTCACACGACAGGCCTAACTATGGCTACACCTTC.

The chain combines TRBV9 with TRBJ1-3; no clear D gene. The V gene lost 4 bases and the J gene lost 2 bases, with 16 bases spanning the gap. CDR1 is SGDLS and CDR2 is YYNGEE in the germline V gene. The CDR3 totals 16 residues. The CDR3 spells CASSPDAGGAGNTIYF. The CDR3 DNA sequence: TGTGCCAGCAGCCCAGACGCGGGAGGCGCTGGAAACACCATATATTTT.

The chain uses TRBV7-9 and TRBJ2-7, with 11 bases aligning to TRBD2. V shed 5 bases and J 3 bases; nucleotides not matched to a gene: 12. This CDR3 is built from 17 residues. Germline-derived CDR1 and CDR2 are SEHNR and FQNEAQ (reference sequence). The CDR3 loop is CASSLSRGLAVVYEQYF. As DNA, the CDR3 is TGTGCCAGCAGCCTCTCCAGGGGACTAGCGGTTGTCTACGAGCAGTACTTC.